This T cell receptor beta chain was identified in a study of blood T cell repertoires in COVID-19. The germline CDR1 and CDR2 sequences are LNHDA and SQIVND (reference sequence). The CDR3 has 16 residues. Losses at the gene ends were 6 bases for V and 4 bases for J; bases not matched to a gene: 11. Measured with immunoSEQ multiplex PCR; TCRdb has only the in-frame clones, and not every one. The table lists 150,000 to 200,000 clones, around 74% of them singletons. The TCR comes from a woman of 80 years or more with acute or convalescent COVID-19. Material: peripheral blood. The genes are TRBV19 and TRBJ2-2; 7 bases are a match to TRBD2. The DNA for the CDR3 is TGTGCCAGTAGAGGACCGAGTGGGAGGGCCACCGGGGAGCTGTTTTTT. It is translated as CASRGPSGRATGELFF. The whole variable domain, remainder taken from reference TRBV19 and TRBJ2-2, is DGGITQSPKYLFRKEGQNVTLSCEQNLNHDAMYWYRQDPGQGLRLIYYSQIVNDFQKGDIAEGYSVSREKKESFPLTVTSAQKNPTAFYLCASRGPSGRATGELFFGEGSRLTVL.